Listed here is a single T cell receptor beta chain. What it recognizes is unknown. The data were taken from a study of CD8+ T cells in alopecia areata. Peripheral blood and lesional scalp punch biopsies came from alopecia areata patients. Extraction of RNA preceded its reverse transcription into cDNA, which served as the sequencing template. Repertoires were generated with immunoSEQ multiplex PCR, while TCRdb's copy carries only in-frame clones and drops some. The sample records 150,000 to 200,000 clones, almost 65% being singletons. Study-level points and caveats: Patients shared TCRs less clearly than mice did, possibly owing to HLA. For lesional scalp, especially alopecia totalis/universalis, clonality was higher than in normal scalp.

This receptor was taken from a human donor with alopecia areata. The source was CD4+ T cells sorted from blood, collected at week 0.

The CDR3 region is CASSLGLAGETQYF. The CDR3, as DNA: TGTGCCAGCAGCTTAGGCTTAGCGGGGGAGACCCAGTACTTC. The V gene is TRBV13, the J gene TRBJ2-5; TRBD2 matches 8 bases. The length of the CDR3 is 14 residues. V dropped 0 bases and J dropped 5; count of bases not matched to a gene: 2. Germline CDR1 is PRHDT and CDR2 is FYEKMQ (reference sequence).